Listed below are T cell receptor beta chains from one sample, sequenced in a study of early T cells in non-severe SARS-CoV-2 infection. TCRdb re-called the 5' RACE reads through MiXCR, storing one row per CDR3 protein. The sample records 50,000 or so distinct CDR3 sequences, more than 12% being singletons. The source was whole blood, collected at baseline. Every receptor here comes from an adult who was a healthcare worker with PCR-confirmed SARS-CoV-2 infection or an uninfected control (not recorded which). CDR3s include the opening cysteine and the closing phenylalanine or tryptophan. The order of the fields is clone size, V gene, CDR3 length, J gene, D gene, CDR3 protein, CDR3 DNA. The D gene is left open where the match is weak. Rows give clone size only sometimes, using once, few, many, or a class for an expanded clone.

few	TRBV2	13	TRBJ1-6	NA	CANSLRGNSPLHF	TGTGCCAACTCTCTCCGGGGTAATTCACCCCTCCACTTT
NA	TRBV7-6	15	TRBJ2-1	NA	CVSSPRQSSYNEQFF	TGTGTCAGCAGCCCAAGACAGAGCTCCTACAATGAGCAGTTCTTC
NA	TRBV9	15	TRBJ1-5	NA	CASSVDGRGNQPQHF	TGTGCCAGCAGCGTAGACGGCCGGGGCAATCAGCCCCAGCATTTT
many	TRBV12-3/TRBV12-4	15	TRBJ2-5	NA	CASSLSQGPQETQYF	TGTGCCAGCAGTTTGTCGCAGGGCCCCCAAGAGACCCAGTACTTC
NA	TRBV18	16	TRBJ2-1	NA	CASSRNLGGSYNEQFF	TGTGCCAGCTCACGGAACCTAGGTGGCTCCTACAATGAGCAGTTCTTC
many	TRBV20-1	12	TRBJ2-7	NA	CSARLLAYEQYF	TGCAGTGCTAGGCTCCTAGCCTACGAGCAGTACTTC
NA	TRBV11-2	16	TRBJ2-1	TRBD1	CASSVGTGADYNEQFF	TGTGCCAGCAGCGTTGGCACAGGGGCGGACTACAATGAGCAGTTCTTC
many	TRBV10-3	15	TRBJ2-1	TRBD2	CAISDQTSGTNEQFF	TGTGCCATCAGTGATCAGACTAGCGGGACTAATGAGCAGTTCTTC
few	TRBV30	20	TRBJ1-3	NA	CAWSPGGWLTAEYSGNTIYF	TGTGCCTGGAGTCCTGGGGGATGGTTAACAGCCGAATACTCTGGAAACACCATATATTTT
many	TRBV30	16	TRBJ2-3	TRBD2	CAWSLAGVSYTDTQYF	TGTGCCTGGAGCCTAGCGGGAGTTTCCTACACAGATACGCAGTATTTT
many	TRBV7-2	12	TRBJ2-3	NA	CASSSWASTQYF	TGTGCCAGCAGCTCTTGGGCTAGTACGCAGTATTTT
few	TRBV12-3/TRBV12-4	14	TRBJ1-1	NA	CASSLAEVNTEAFF	TGTGCCAGCAGTTTGGCCGAGGTGAACACTGAAGCTTTCTTT
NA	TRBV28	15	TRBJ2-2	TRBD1	CASSGQGVNTGELFF	TGTGCCAGCAGTGGACAGGGGGTTAACACCGGGGAGCTGTTTTTT
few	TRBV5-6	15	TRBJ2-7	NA	CASSLGPAGTYEQYF	TGTGCCAGCAGCTTGGGTCCGGCCGGGACCTACGAGCAGTACTTC
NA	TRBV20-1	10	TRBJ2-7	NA	CSALRYEQYF	TGCAGTGCCCTTCGCTACGAGCAGTACTTC
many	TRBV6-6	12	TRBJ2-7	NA	CASRKGEYEQYF	TGTGCCAGCAGGAAGGGGGAGTACGAGCAGTACTTC
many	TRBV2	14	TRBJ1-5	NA	CASSSGGGNQPQHF	TGTGCCAGCAGTTCCGGGGGTGGCAATCAGCCCCAGCATTTT
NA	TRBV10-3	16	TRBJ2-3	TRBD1	CAISETGTGSTDTQYF	TGTGCCATCAGTGAGACCGGGACAGGGTCTACAGATACGCAGTATTTT
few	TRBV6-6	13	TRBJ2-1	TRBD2	CASSYHGLDLGFF	TGTGCCAGCAGTTACCATGGACTAGACCTTGGGTTCTTC
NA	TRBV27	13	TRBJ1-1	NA	CASSFGRGAEAFF	TGTGCCAGCAGTTTTGGCAGGGGAGCTGAAGCTTTCTTT
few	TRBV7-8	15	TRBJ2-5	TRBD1	CASSPLDRATGTQYF	TGTGCCAGCAGCCCCCTGGACAGGGCTACTGGGACCCAGTACTTC
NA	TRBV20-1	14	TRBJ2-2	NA	CSARDRVYTGELFF	TGCAGTGCTAGAGATCGGGTCTACACCGGGGAGCTGTTTTTT
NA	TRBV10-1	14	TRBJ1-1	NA	CASSEKGWRPEAFF	TGCGCCAGCAGTGAGAAGGGTTGGAGACCTGAAGCTTTCTTT
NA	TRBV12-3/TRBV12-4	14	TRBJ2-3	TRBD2	CASSFGGAGDTQYF	TGTGCCAGCAGTTTCGGGGGGGCAGGAGATACGCAGTATTTT
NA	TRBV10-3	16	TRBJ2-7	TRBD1	CAISESPRTGTYEQYF	TGTGCCATCAGTGAGTCGCCCAGGACAGGCACCTACGAGCAGTACTTC
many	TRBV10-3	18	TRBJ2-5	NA	CAISESPPADSSRGTQYF	TGTGCCATCAGTGAGTCGCCCCCGGCGGACTCCAGCCGGGGGACCCAGTACTTC
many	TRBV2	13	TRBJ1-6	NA	CASSDGYNSPLHF	TGTGCCAGCAGTGACGGCTATAATTCACCCCTCCACTTT
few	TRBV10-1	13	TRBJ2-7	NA	CASSEFEGGEQYF	TGCGCCAGCAGTGAGTTCGAGGGCGGGGAGCAGTACTTC
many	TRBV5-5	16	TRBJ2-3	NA	CASSSSLSGGEDTQYF	TGTGCCAGCAGCTCCTCCCTGAGCGGAGGAGAAGATACGCAGTATTTT
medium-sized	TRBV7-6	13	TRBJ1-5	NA	CASSLSNNQPQHF	TGTGCCAGCAGCTTAAGTAACAATCAGCCCCAGCATTTT
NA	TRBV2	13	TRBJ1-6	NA	CASRGDGNSPLHF	TGTGCCAGCAGGGGGGACGGAAATTCACCCCTCCACTTT